This T cell receptor (beta chain) was recorded in a study of technical replicates of blood from several donors. TCRdb's table, derived via immunoSEQ multiplex PCR, lists solely in-frame clones and lacks some. Counted here are tens of thousands of clones, less than 98% occurring once; the ten biggest clones make up 0.15% to 0.2%. The CDR3 totals 14 residues. Germline trimming cut 8 bases from V and 3 bases from J; bases unmatched to any gene: 7. Per the germline V gene, CDR1 is LNHDA and CDR2 is SQIVND (reference sequence). This chain links TRBV19 with TRBJ1-5; 7 nucleotides align to TRBD1. The TCR was taken from a human donor in good health. Specimen: T cells isolated from PBMCs. The CDR3 bases are TGTGCCAGTGTAACGACAGGGTACAATCAGCCCCAGCATTTT. Its translation is CASVTTGYNQPQHF.